Described below is a single T cell receptor beta chain sequence and its context. As yet, its antigen is unknown. The read falls 3 residues short of the CDR3 end, and the missing part is taken from the germline J gene. The data belong to a study of T cells in women clearing cervical HPV infection. Study as a whole: Cases' blood sampling followed lesion detection by median around 150 days (90 to 200).

General study findings and limits: Richness differences could reflect unmeasured T-cell content per sample.

Germline loops: CDR1 SGHRS, CDR2 YFSETQ. V trimming: 3 bases; J trimming: 5 bases; junction bases outside the gene matches: 6. CDR3 length: 16 amino acids. Data came from immunoSEQ multiplex PCR; TCRdb stores just in-frame clones and leaves some out. Recorded for this sample: more than 20,000 clones. The clonotype originates from a woman aged 18-69 years with a cervical HPV16 infection that either progressed to CIN3+ or cleared (not recorded which). The chain carries TRBV5-1 and TRBJ2-5, with 14 bases fitting TRBD2. Sequencing used blood buffy coat. The chain's CDR3 is CASSSGLAGESETQYF. CDR3 bases read: TGCGCCAGCAGCTCGGGACTAGCGGGAGAGAGTGAGACC.